This is a list of T cell receptor beta chains from one sample in a study of identifying expanded T cells in peripheral blood. The method was immunoSEQ multiplex PCR; TCRdb's version includes in-frame clones alone and lacks a portion of them. This sample carries under 85,000 clones, 84% of them seen once, and the ten largest clones take about 19%. The sequencing input was blood. These receptors came from a person aged 18 to 75 in good health. Both conserved end residues are part of each CDR3.

cdr3_aa | cdr3_length | j_call | v_call
CASSFRGGPYEQYF | 14 | TRBJ2-7 | TRBV27
CAGRRGANTGELFF | 14 | TRBJ2-2 | TRBV28
CASSLYLMRFF | 11 | TRBJ2-1 | TRBV7-2
CASSPLPLTGVQYEQYF | 17 | TRBJ2-7 | TRBV18
CASSLGVYGGYTF | 13 | TRBJ1-2 | TRBV28
CAIRPGVEGTTEAFF | 15 | TRBJ1-1 | TRBV10-3
CASSRRENTGELFF | 14 | TRBJ2-2 | TRBV18
CASSPWTDEETQYF | 14 | TRBJ2-5 | TRBV28
CASSIGKGTGSYEQYF | 16 | TRBJ2-7 | TRBV19
CASSLVGRAYNEQFF | 15 | TRBJ2-1 | TRBV7-9
CASRPQGGATEAFF | 14 | TRBJ1-1 | TRBV9
CASSGYDGGNEQFF | 14 | TRBJ2-1 | TRBV28
CATNTRGELSEQFF | 14 | TRBJ2-1 | TRBV15
CAWSPGGYGYTF | 12 | TRBJ1-2 | TRBV30
CASSSEAETQYF | 12 | TRBJ2-5 | TRBV6-5
CASSLLTAGGNEQFF | 15 | TRBJ2-1 | TRBV7-2
CASSLAPSKNTGELFF | 16 | TRBJ2-2 | TRBV19
CAWSGDSGRLDTQYF | 15 | TRBJ2-3 | TRBV30
CASSLTGTGAYGYTF | 15 | TRBJ1-2 | TRBV5-6
CASRGTSGYTF | 11 | TRBJ1-2 | TRBV19
CASRPLQAVDNGYTF | 15 | TRBJ1-2 | TRBV6-1
CASRPPGHFNQPQHF | 15 | TRBJ1-5 | TRBV6-5
CASSLRGGYGYTF | 13 | TRBJ1-2 | TRBV5-4
CAWSPTFDQPQHF | 13 | TRBJ1-5 | TRBV30
CASSLTSGSDTQYF | 14 | TRBJ2-3 | TRBV5-4
CAMYKSTYSNQPQHF | 15 | TRBJ1-5 | TRBV19